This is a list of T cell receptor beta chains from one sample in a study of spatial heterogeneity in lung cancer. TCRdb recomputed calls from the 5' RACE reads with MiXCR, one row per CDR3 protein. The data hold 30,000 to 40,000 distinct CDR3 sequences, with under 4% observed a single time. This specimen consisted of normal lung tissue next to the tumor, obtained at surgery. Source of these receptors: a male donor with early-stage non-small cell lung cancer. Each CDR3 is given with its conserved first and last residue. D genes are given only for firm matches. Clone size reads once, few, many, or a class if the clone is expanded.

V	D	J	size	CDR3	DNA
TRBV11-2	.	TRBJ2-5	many	CASSLGTNYRSQETQYF	TGTGCCAGCAGCTTAGGTACCAACTACCGGAGCCAAGAGACCCAGTACTTC
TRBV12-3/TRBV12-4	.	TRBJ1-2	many	CAIRLRDGGGSYYGYTF	TGTGCCATTAGACTCCGGGACGGAGGAGGTTCTTACTATGGCTACACCTTC
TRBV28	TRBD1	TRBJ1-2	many	CASSSPYRGSYGYTF	TGTGCCAGCAGCTCCCCGTACAGGGGATCCTATGGCTACACCTTC
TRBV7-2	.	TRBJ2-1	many	CASSLERSVAYNEQFF	TGTGCCAGCAGCTTAGAACGGTCCGTGGCCTACAATGAGCAGTTCTTC
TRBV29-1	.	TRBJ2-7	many	CSVARFGYEQYF	TGCAGCGTTGCGCGGTTCGGCTACGAGCAGTACTTC
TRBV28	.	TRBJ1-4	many	CASSFPLNEKLFF	TGTGCCAGCAGTTTCCCTCTAAATGAAAAACTGTTTTTT
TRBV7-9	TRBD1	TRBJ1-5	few	CASSQGQGREPQHF	TGTGCCAGCAGCCAAGGACAGGGCAGGGAGCCCCAGCATTTT
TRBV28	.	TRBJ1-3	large	CASNVNRLGNTIYF	TGTGCCAGCAATGTAAACAGGCTCGGAAACACCATATATTTT
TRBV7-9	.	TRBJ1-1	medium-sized	CASSLWGKRVAFF	TGTGCCAGCAGCTTATGGGGAAAGCGGGTAGCTTTCTTT
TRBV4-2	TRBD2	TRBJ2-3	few	CASSQSTSGTDTQYF	TGTGCCAGCAGCCAGTCAACTAGCGGCACAGATACGCAGTATTTT
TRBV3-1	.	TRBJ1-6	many	CASSQYSLQENNSPLHF	TGTGCCAGCAGCCAATACTCCCTTCAGGAAAATAATTCACCCCTCCACTTT
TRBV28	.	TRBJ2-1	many	CASLRYNEQFF	TGTGCCAGCCTGAGGTACAATGAGCAGTTCTTC
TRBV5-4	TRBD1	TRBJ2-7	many	CASSFGTGLSEQYF	TGTGCCAGCAGCTTCGGGACAGGCCTCTCCGAGCAGTACTTC
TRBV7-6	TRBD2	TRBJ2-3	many	CASSLPADLAGAGDTQYF	TGTGCCAGCAGCTTGCCCGCTGATCTAGCGGGGGCTGGAGATACGCAGTATTTT
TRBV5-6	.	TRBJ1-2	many	CASSLLSGDSYGYTF	TGTGCCAGCAGCTTACTCTCCGGGGATTCCTATGGCTACACCTTC
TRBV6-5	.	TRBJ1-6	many	CASSRDGYNSPLHF	TGTGCCAGCAGCCGGGACGGGTATAATTCACCCCTCCACTTT